What follows are 8 T cell receptor beta chains derived from one specimen sequenced in a study of T cells in Graves' hyperthyroidism and ophthalmopathy. Regions amplified from RNA transcripts were the TCR beta CDR3 regions. Initially, a first-round RT-PCR of the TCR CDR3 employed the HTBI primer set. A single record per CDR3 protein comes from TCRdb applying MiXCR to the multiplex PCR reads. The sample includes hundreds of thousands of distinct CDR3 sequences, 16% of them seen just once. The sample consisted of blood. The receptors derive from a woman aged 18-35 years with Graves' hyperthyroidism.

The sample holds a few counts of this clonotype. The gene calls are TRBV5-1 and TRBJ1-2; no definite D call. The CDR3 spans 14 residues. The V and J ends lost 4 bases and 5 bases respectively, with 15 bases between them. Germline V gene data show CDR1 as SGHRS and CDR2 as YFSETQ. The CDR3 DNA reads as TGCGCCAGCAGCCCCCGCACGCAGACATATGGCTACACCTTC. Protein sequence: CASSPRTQTYGYTF.

This clonotype was detected only a few times. A read error is possible here, since a much larger clone lies one base away. The chain uses TRBV20-1 and TRBJ2-7, with D possibly called TRBD1 or TRBD2 (5 bases each). The CDR3 has 13 amino acids. Germline CDR1 reads DFQATT; CDR2 reads SNEGSKA (reference sequence). This chain's CDR3 is CSIVGTDSYEQCF. The CDR3 bases are TGCAGCATCGTGGGGACGGATTCCTACGAGCAGTGCTTC.

The chain links TRBV20-1 to TRBJ2-7, with 12 bases matching TRBD2. In germline, CDR1 is DFQATT, CDR2 SNEGSKA (reference sequence). This CDR3 is 16 amino acids long. V was clipped by 3 bases and J by 2 bases; unmatched bases: 8. The DNA for the CDR3 is TGCAGTGCTAGGCCTAGCGGGAGGGCGAGGCCCTACGAGCAGTACTTC. Translated: CSARPSGRARPYEQYF.

This clonotype was detected ten times or more. The rearrangement links TRBV5-6 to TRBJ2-7; 9 bases match TRBD1. V shed 4 bases, J shed 2 bases, and the junction held 4 bases outside the gene matches. In germline, CDR1 is SGHDT, CDR2 YYEEEE. The CDR3 runs 14 residues. The CDR3 DNA reads TGTGCCAGCAGCCGGACAGGGGCCCCCTACGAGCAGTACTTC. Translation gives CASSRTGAPYEQYF.

This clonotype was seen at least ten times. The chain combines TRBV3-1 with TRBJ2-1; 7 bases align to TRBD2. Germline V gene lookup returns CDR1 LGHDT and CDR2 YNNKEL (reference sequence). The trim removed 0 bases at V and 9 bases at J, leaving 8 bases unmatched. The CDR3 runs 15 residues. This CDR3 reads CASSQDVGEGREQFF. CDR3 nucleotides: TGTGCCAGCAGCCAAGATGTGGGGGAGGGACGTGAGCAGTTCTTC.

The V and J genes are TRBV20-1 and TRBJ2-4, with TRBD2 matching 11 bases. The CDR3 covers 14 residues. Germline V gene data show CDR1 as DFQATT and CDR2 as SNEGSKA (reference sequence). The J segment lost 3 bases and the V segment lost 5 bases, leaving 3 bases of the junction unmatched. The CDR3: CSAQLAGDKNIQYF. The CDR3 DNA reads TGCAGTGCTCAACTAGCGGGGGACAAAAACATTCAGTACTTC.

Of note for this clonotype: One base away lies a much larger clone, so this may be a sequencing read error. Because it lacks the conserved phenylalanine or tryptophan at the end, this CDR3 is likely a read error. The J gene is TRBJ1-1, the V gene TRBV28; 12 bases line up with TRBD1. The CDR3 runs to 17 residues. Unmatched junction bases numbered 10, after V lost 8 bases and J lost 0 bases. The germline CDR1 and CDR2 sequences are MDHEN and SYDVKM. The CDR3 nucleotides read TGTGCCAGCCGAAAGGCCGGGACAGGGGGCGTGAACACTGAAGCTTTCTGT. It translates to CASRKAGTGGVNTEAFC.

For this clonotype: One base away lies a much larger clone, so this may be a sequencing read error. This sequence joins TRBV20-1 and TRBJ2-1; 7 nucleotides align to TRBD2. CDR1 is DFQATT, CDR2 SNEGSKA, per germline (reference sequence). V dropped 0 bases and J dropped 8; count of bases not matched to a gene: 7. The CDR3 runs 14 residues. CDR3 in DNA: TGCAGTGCTAGAGACCGCAGCGGGACTGATGAGCAGTTCTTC. Translating it yields CSARDRSGTDEQFF.